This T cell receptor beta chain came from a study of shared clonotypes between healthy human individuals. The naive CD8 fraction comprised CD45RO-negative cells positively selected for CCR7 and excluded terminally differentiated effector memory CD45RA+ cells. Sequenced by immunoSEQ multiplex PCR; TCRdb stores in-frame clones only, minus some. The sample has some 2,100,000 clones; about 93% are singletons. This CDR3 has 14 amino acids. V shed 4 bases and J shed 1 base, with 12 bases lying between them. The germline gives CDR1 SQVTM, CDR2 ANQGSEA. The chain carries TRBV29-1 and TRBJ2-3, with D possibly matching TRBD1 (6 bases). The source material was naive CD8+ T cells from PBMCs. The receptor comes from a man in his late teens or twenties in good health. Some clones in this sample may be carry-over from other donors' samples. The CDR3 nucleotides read TGCAGCGTTGTACGATGGACAGGCACAGATACGCAGTATTTT. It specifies CSVVRWTGTDTQYF.